This T cell receptor beta chain stems from a study of beta chain features in type 1 diabetes. Heparinised blood was drawn once per donor, averaging about 100 mL. Sorting of CD4+ naive, central memory, regulatory and stem cell-like memory cells was performed via CD45RO/CCR7/CD25/CD127/CD95/CD27. A note on this clone: The antigen is not known.

Every isolated RNA sample was fully reverse transcribed, so sequencing captured expressed TCRB transcripts. The assay was immunoSEQ multiplex PCR, and TCRdb's table has in-frame clones only and misses some. The sample lists 350,000 to 450,000 clones; more than 13% were seen once. Overall study results and limits: People with Type 1 diabetes carried modestly yet significantly shorter TCRB CDR3s in all four CD4+ subsets.

The CDR3 length is 21 residues. The trim removed 5 bases at V and 10 bases at J, leaving 28 bases unmatched. Germline loops: CDR1 MDHEN, CDR2 SYDVKM. Material: naive CD4+ T cells from blood. The V call is TRBV28, the J call TRBJ2-1; TRBD2 agrees at 11 bases. This TCR was sampled from a woman aged 18-29 years in good health. The CDR3 DNA follows: TGTGCCAGCAGTACGCCCCTGGGACAGGTGGCTAGCGGGAGGAGCGCCCAAGAGCAGTTCTTC. Translated, it gives CASSTPLGQVASGRSAQEQFF. The full variable domain, completed using reference TRBV28 and TRBJ2-1, is DVKVTQSSRYLVKRTGEKVFLECVQDMDHENMFWYRQDPGLGLRLIYFSYDVKMKEKGDIPEGYSVSREKKERFSLILESASTNQTSMYLCASSTPLGQVASGRSAQEQFFGPGTRLTVL.